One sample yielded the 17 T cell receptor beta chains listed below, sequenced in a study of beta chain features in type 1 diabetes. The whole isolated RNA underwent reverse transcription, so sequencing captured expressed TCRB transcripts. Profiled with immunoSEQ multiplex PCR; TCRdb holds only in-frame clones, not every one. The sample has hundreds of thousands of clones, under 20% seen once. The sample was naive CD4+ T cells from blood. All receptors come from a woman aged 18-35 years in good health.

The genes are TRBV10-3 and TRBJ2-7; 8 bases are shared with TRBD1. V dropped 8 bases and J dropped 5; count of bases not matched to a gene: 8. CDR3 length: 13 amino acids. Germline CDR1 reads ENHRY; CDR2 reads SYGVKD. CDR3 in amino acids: CAISTNRGNEQYF. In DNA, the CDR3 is TGTGCCATCTCGACAAACAGGGGGAACGAGCAGTACTTC.

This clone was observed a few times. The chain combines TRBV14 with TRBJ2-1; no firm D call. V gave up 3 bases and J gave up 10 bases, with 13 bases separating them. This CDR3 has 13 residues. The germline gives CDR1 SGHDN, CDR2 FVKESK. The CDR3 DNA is TGTGCCAGCAGCCAGATATCCGTGGAGGAGCAGTTCTTC. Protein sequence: CASSQISVEEQFF.

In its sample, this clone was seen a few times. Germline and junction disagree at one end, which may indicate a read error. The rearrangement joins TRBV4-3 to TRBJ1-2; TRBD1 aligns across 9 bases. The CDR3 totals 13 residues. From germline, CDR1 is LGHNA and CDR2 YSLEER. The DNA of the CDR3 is TGCGCCAGCAGCCAAGGTCCGAGGACAGGGGCCCAGTTC. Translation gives CASSQGPRTGAQF.

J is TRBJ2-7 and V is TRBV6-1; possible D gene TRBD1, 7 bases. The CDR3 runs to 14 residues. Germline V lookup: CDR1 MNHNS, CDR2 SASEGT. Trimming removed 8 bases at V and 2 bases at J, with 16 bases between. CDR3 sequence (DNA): TGTGCCAGCGGCACCCAGGGGGGAGCCTACGAGCAGTACTTC. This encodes CASGTQGGAYEQYF.

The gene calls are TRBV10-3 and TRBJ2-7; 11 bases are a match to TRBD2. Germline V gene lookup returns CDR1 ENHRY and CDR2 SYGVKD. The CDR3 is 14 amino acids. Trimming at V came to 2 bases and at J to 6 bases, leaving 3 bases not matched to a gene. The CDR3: CAISETSGSLEQYF. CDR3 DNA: TGTGCCATCAGTGAGACTAGCGGGAGTCTCGAGCAGTACTTC.

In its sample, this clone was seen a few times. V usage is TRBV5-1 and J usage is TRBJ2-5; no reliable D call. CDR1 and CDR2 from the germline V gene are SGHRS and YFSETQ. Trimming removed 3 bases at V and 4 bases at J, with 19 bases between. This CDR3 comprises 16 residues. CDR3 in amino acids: CASSSRGPPNTETQYF. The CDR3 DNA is TGCGCCAGCAGCTCCAGAGGACCGCCAAACACAGAGACCCAGTACTTC.

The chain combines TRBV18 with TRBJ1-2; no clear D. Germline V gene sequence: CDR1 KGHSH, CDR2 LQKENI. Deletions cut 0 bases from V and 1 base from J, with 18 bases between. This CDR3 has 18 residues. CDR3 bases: TGTGCCAGCTCACCACCGGCCCCGTGGAGGAGAGATAACTATGGCTACACCTTC. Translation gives CASSPPAPWRRDNYGYTF.

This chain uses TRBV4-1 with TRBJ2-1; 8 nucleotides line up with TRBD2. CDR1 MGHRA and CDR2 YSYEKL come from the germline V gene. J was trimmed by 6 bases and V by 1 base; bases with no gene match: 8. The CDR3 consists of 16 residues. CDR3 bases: TGCGCCAGCAGCCAAGTGCTAGCGGGTTTGGGCAATGAGCAGTTCTTC. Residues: CASSQVLAGLGNEQFF.

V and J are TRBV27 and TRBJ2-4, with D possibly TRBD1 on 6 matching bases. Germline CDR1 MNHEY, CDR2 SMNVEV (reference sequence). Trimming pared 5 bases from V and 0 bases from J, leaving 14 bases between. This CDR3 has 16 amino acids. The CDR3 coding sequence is TGTGCCAGCAGTCTAGGGAAGGGGGTAGCCAAAAACATTCAGTACTTC. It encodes CASSLGKGVAKNIQYF.

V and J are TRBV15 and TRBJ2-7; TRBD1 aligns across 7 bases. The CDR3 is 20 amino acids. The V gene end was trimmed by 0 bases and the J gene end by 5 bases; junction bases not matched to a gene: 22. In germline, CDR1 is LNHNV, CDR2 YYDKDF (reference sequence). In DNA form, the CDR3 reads TGTGCCACCAGCAGAGATTTAGGTCGGCGACAGGGAACGAAAGTCAACGAGCAGTACTTC. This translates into CATSRDLGRRQGTKVNEQYF.

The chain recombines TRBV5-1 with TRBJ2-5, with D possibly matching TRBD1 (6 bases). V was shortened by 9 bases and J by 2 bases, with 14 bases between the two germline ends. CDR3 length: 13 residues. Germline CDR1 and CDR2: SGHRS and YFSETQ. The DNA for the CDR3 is TGCGCCACGCGGACAGTGCCTCAAGAGACCCAGTACTTC. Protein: CATRTVPQETQYF.

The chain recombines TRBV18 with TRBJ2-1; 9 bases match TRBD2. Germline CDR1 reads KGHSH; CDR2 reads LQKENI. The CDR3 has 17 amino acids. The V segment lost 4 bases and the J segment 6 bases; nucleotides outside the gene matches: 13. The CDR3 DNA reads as TGTGCCAGCTCACTCTTTCTAGCGCGGGAGGGCCTCAATGAGCAGTTCTTC. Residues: CASSLFLAREGLNEQFF.

In nucleotides, the CDR3 is TGTGCCAGCTCACGGTCCCAGGACGGGGAGCTGTTTTTT. This translates into CASSRSQDGELFF. The V and J genes are TRBV18 and TRBJ2-2, with unresolved D. From germline, CDR1 is KGHSH and CDR2 LQKENI. V was trimmed by 4 bases and J by 7 bases, leaving 10 bases between them. This CDR3 is 13 amino acids long.

CDR3 bases: TGTGCCAGCAGCTTCTCCGGGGAGAGGCTTTACAATGAGCAGTTCTTC. Its protein is CASSFSGERLYNEQFF. The V gene is TRBV7-9, the J gene TRBJ2-1, with D perhaps matching TRBD2 (5 bases). V lost 3 bases and J 4 bases, leaving 16 bases between the germline ends. This CDR3 spans 16 amino acids. The germline CDR1 and CDR2 sequences are SEHNR and FQNEAQ (reference sequence).

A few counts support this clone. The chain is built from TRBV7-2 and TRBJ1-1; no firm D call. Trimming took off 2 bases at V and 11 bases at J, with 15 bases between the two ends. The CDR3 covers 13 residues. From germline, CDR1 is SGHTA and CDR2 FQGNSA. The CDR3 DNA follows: TGTGCCAGCAGCTTAATCTCCCGGTCGGCGGCTTTCTTT. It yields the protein CASSLISRSAAFF.

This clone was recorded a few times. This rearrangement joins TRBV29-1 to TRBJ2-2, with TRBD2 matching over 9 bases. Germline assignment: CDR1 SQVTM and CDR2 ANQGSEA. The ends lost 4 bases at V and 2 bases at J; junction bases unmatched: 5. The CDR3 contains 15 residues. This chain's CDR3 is CSVVGGRGNTGELFF. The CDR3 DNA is TGCAGCGTTGTCGGCGGGAGGGGAAACACCGGGGAGCTGTTTTTT.

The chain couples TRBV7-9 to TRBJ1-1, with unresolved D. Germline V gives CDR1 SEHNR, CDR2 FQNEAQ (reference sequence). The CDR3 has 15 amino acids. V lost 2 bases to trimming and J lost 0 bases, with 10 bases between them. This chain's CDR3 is CASSLFDSMNTEAFF. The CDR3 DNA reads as TGTGCCAGCAGCTTATTCGATTCTATGAACACTGAAGCTTTCTTT.